The 12 T cell receptor beta chains reported below all come from one sample, sequenced in a study of OX40 agonist ivuxolimab in advanced cancers. Assay used: immunoSEQ multiplex PCR; TCRdb lists only in-frame clones, some missing. The table lists some 60,000 clones, less than 90% of them singletons. Sequencing used CD4+ or CD8+ T cells sorted from blood, obtained in a trial of the OX40 agonist ivuxolimab. These TCRs come from an adult with an advanced solid tumor such as melanoma, head and neck, liver or kidney cancer.

This clone has more than one count but fewer than ten. The chain uses TRBV5-1 and TRBJ1-2; TRBD1 aligns across 10 bases. The CDR3 spans 15 residues. Germline CDR1 reads SGHRS; CDR2 reads YFSETQ. Unmatched junction bases numbered 9, after V lost 7 bases and J lost 3 bases. This CDR3 reads CASSGTGVYDYGYTF. Written as DNA, the CDR3 is TGCGCCAGCTCCGGGACAGGGGTATATGACTATGGCTACACCTTC.

The chain links TRBV10-3 to TRBJ1-4; D ambiguous. CDR1 ENHRY and CDR2 SYGVKD come from the germline V gene. This CDR3 contains 17 residues. V dropped 0 bases and J dropped 5 bases, with 16 bases sitting between them. In DNA, the CDR3 is TGTGCCATCAGTGAGTCGAAGGGCCAGCTTTGGAATGAAAAACTGTTTTTT. It specifies CAISESKGQLWNEKLFF.

The chain combines TRBV6-1 with TRBJ2-5; D might be TRBD1 (6 bases). This CDR3 comprises 12 residues. The V and J ends lost 11 bases and 5 bases respectively, with 15 bases between them. The V gene's germline CDR1 is MNHNS and CDR2 SASEGT. The CDR3 bases are TGTGCCGGGCACAGGGCATCGGAGACCCAGTACTTC. This codes for CAGHRASETQYF.

This clone was picked up one time. The chain carries TRBV5-1 and TRBJ2-1; D is tentatively TRBD1 or TRBD2 (6 bases each). Germline CDR1 reads SGHRS; CDR2 reads YFSETQ. Deletions cut 4 bases from V and 7 bases from J, with 24 bases between. The length of the CDR3 is 17 residues. The DNA for the CDR3 is TGCGCCAGCAGCCGAACCGGGACTCGTGAAGGGGGAAATGAGCAGTTCTTC. Translation: CASSRTGTREGGNEQFF.

In this sample, this clone turned up once. V gene TRBV19 combines with J gene TRBJ1-5, with D tentatively TRBD1 (5 bases). The V gene's germline CDR1 is LNHDA and CDR2 SQIVND (reference sequence). The V and J ends lost 6 bases and 7 bases respectively, with 19 bases between them. This CDR3 is built from 15 residues. CDR3 amino acids: CASSPIGVGGQPQHF. The CDR3 coding sequence is TGTGCCAGTAGCCCAATCGGGGTCGGGGGACAGCCCCAGCATTTT.

A note on this clone: One end of the junction varies from germline; a read error may be responsible. Other DNA sequences in this sample translate to the same CDR3. The chain has TRBV9 and TRBJ2-2, with 7 bases aligning to TRBD1. CDR1 and CDR2 from the germline V gene are SGDLS and YYNGEE. CDR3 length: 16 residues. This CDR3 reads CASSEGQPIPAGELFF. CDR3 nucleotide sequence: TGTGCCAGCAGCGAGGGACAGCCTATTCCCGCCGGAGAGCTGTTTTTT.

V is TRBV6-5 and J is TRBJ2-1; no definite D call. This CDR3 is built from 13 residues. Germline loops: CDR1 MNHEY, CDR2 SVGAGI. Trimming pared 6 bases from V and 12 bases from J, leaving 18 bases between. CDR3 residues: CASRTLGRTGQFF. The DNA of the CDR3 is TGTGCCAGCAGAACCTTAGGCAGAACGGGGCAGTTCTTC.

This chain joins TRBV5-1 and TRBJ1-2; D unclear. This CDR3 region has 18 residues. CDR1 and CDR2 (germline): SGHRS, YFSETQ. Trimming shortened V by 4 bases and J by 2 bases, and 24 bases separated the two germline ends. CDR3 in amino acids: CASSHRPDGYPLNYGYTF. The CDR3 bases are TGCGCCAGCAGCCATCGCCCGGATGGTTACCCGTTGAACTATGGCTACACCTTC.

The chain combines TRBV30 with TRBJ2-7; 7 nucleotides line up with TRBD1. The V gene's germline CDR1 is GTSNPN and CDR2 SVGIG (reference sequence). The CDR3 runs 14 residues. J gave up 5 bases and V 2 bases, and 9 bases lay outside the gene matches. The CDR3, as DNA: TGTGCCTGGAGTTCCGGGACAGCTGCGCACGAGCAGTACTTC. It encodes CAWSSGTAAHEQYF.

This chain joins TRBV7-2 and TRBJ1-2; unclear D gene. V lost 6 bases to trimming and J lost 3 bases, with 11 bases between them. Germline CDR1 and CDR2: SGHTA and FQGNSA. The CDR3 runs to 13 residues. CDR3 DNA: TGTGCCAGCAGACTAAACGGAGACTATGGCTACACCTTC. It translates to CASRLNGDYGYTF.

The chain employs TRBV6-5 and TRBJ2-7; a weak D match, TRBD1 (6 bases). CDR3 size: 14 residues. Germline CDR1 and CDR2: MNHEY and SVGAGI. Trimming took off 6 bases at V and 2 bases at J, with 14 bases between the two ends. This CDR3 reads CASSTTGLPYEQYF. CDR3 nucleotide sequence: TGTGCCAGCAGCACGACAGGCCTACCCTACGAGCAGTACTTC.

The chain couples TRBV4-1 to TRBJ1-2; D is ambiguous. The CDR3 runs 15 residues. V was pared by 0 bases and J by 5 bases, with 13 bases between. Germline V CDR1 and CDR2: MGHRA, YSYEKL. CDR3 region: CASSQELATWYGYTF. The CDR3 DNA reads TGCGCCAGCAGCCAAGAGCTGGCCACATGGTATGGCTACACCTTC.